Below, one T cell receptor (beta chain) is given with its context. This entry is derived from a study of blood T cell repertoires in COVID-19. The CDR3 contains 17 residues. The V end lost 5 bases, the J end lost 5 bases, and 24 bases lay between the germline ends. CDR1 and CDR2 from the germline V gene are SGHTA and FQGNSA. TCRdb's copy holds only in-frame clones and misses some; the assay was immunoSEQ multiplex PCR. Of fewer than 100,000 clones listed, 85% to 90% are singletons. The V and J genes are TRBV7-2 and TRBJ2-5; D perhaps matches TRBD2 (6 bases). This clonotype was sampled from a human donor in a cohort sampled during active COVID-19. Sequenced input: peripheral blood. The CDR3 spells CASSPPVWREGRETQYF. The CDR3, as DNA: TGTGCCAGCAGCCCGCCGGTTTGGCGGGAAGGAAGGGAGACCCAGTACTTC. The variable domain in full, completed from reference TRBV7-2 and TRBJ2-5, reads GAGVSQSPSNKVTEKGKDVELRCDPISGHTALYWYRQSLGQGLEFLIYFQGNSAPDKSGLPSDRFSAERTGGSVSTLTIQRTQQEDSAVYLCASSPPVWREGRETQYFGPGTRLLVL.